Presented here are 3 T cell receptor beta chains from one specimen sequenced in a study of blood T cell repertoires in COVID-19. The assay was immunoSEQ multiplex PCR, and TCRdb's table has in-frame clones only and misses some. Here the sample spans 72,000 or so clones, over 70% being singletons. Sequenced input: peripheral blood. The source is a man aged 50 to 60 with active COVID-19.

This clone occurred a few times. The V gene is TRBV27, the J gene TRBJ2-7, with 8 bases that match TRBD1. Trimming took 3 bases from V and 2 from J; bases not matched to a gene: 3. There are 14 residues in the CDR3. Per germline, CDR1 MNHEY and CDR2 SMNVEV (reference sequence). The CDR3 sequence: CASSFGDRTYEQYF. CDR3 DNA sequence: TGTGCCAGCAGTTTCGGGGACAGGACCTACGAGCAGTACTTC.

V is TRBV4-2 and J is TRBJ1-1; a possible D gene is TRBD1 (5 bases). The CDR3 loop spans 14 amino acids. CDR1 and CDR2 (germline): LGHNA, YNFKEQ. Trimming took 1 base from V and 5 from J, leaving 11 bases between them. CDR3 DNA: TGTGCCAGCAGCCAAGTTGTGGGGGGGACTGAAGCTTTCTTT. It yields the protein CASSQVVGGTEAFF.

CDR3 coding DNA: TGTGCCAGCAGTCCACGGCTAGCGGGAGATGGCGGCGAGCAGTACTTC. Its translation: CASSPRLAGDGGEQYF. The gene calls are TRBV27 and TRBJ2-7; 10 positions match TRBD2. The trim removed 5 bases at V and 6 bases at J, leaving 13 bases unmatched. There are 16 residues in the CDR3. Germline assignment: CDR1 MNHEY and CDR2 SMNVEV (reference sequence).